These 8 T cell receptor beta chains share one sample of origin, sequenced in a study of T-cell reconstitution after alpha-beta-depleted transplantation in children. TCRbeta library construction was performed incorporating unique molecular identifiers. MiXCR, applied by TCRdb to the PCR reads, yields one record per CDR3 protein. Of around 670,000 distinct CDR3 sequences in the sample, 10% to 15% were seen once. Sequenced material: PBMCs, taken before TCRalphabeta/CD19-depleted stem cell transplant. Receptors originate from a girl aged 2 to 10 with congenital amegakaryocytic thrombocytopenia, due to receive a stem cell transplant.

This clonotype was seen more than once but under ten times. The chain employs TRBV10-3 and TRBJ1-1, with TRBD1 as a possible D gene (5 bases). This CDR3 contains 18 residues. Germline CDR1 ENHRY, CDR2 SYGVKD. The V end was cut by 10 bases, the J end by 2 bases, with 29 bases between. The CDR3 sequence: CATLPGAVGYSPNTEAFF. The CDR3 DNA reads TGTGCCACCCTACCCGGGGCGGTTGGCTATAGTCCCAACACTGAAGCTTTCTTT.

This clonotype was counted at least ten times. V usage is TRBV20-1 and J usage is TRBJ2-5; unclear D gene. Trimming pared 6 bases from V and 2 bases from J, leaving 7 bases between. CDR3 length: 11 residues. Germline V lookup: CDR1 DFQATT, CDR2 SNEGSKA (reference sequence). The CDR3 is CSAESQETQYF. CDR3 nucleotides: TGCAGTGCAGAATCTCAAGAGACCCAGTACTTC.

This clonotype was seen a few times. The chain joins TRBV6-4 to TRBJ2-3; D is possibly TRBD2 (6 bases). The CDR3 loop spans 14 amino acids. Germline V gene sequence: CDR1 MRHNA, CDR2 SNTAGT. The V and J ends lost 1 base and 4 bases respectively, with 9 bases between them. The CDR3 spells CASSDWASADTQYF. CDR3 bases: TGTGCCAGCAGTGACTGGGCTAGCGCAGATACGCAGTATTTT.

The chain has TRBV5-1 and TRBJ2-1, with TRBD1 matching 8 bases. This CDR3 is built from 14 residues. In germline, CDR1 is SGHRS, CDR2 YFSETQ. The V segment lost 4 bases and the J segment 5 bases; nucleotides outside the gene matches: 5. CDR3 sequence (DNA): TGCGCCAGCAGCCAACAGGGGGTTCACAATGAGCAGTTCTTC. Encoded protein: CASSQQGVHNEQFF.

Worth noting for this clonotype: The germline gene is not matched at one end of the junction; a read error may be the cause. V gene TRBV7-9 combines with J gene TRBJ2-7; D may correspond to TRBD1 or TRBD2 (6 bases each). The CDR3 length is 17 residues. The germline V gene has CDR1 SEHNR and CDR2 FQNEAQ (reference sequence). CDR3: CASSLAPRRDNTYEQYF. CDR3 coding DNA: TGTGCCAGCAGTTTAGCGCCCAGGAGGGACAACACCTACGAGCAGTACTTC.

The chain couples TRBV19 to TRBJ2-7; D remains ambiguous. The length of the CDR3 is 14 residues. Trimming took off 5 bases at V and 0 bases at J, with 11 bases between the two ends. CDR1 is LNHDA, CDR2 SQIVND, per germline (reference sequence). The CDR3 here is CASSPRLVSYEQYF. CDR3 DNA sequence: TGTGCCAGTAGTCCCCGACTGGTCTCCTACGAGCAGTACTTC.

The table lists this clonotype with many counts. Here the CDR3 DNA reads TGTGCCAGCAGCTTAGTCACGGATCCCGGGTCGTTCTTC. This codes for CASSLVTDPGSFF. The chain recombines TRBV7-9 with TRBJ2-1, with D unclear. Trimming pared 1 base from V and 15 bases from J, leaving 16 bases between. CDR1 and CDR2 (germline): SEHNR, FQNEAQ (reference sequence). The CDR3 contains 13 residues.

The J gene is TRBJ2-5, the V gene TRBV29-1; perhaps TRBD1 as D (7 bases). The CDR3 length is 16 residues. The V and J ends lost 4 bases and 1 base respectively, with 19 bases between them. Looked up from germline, CDR1 is SQVTM and CDR2 is ANQGSEA. CDR3 sequence (DNA): TGCAGCGTTGCGGGGACTCTCAGGGGGATCCAAGAGACCCAGTACTTC. Translation gives CSVAGTLRGIQETQYF.